The 10 T cell receptor beta chains reported below all come from one sample, sequenced in a study of blood T cell repertoires in COVID-19. Here immunoSEQ multiplex PCR was the method, and the copy in TCRdb shows in-frame clones only, minus some. In the table there are over 200,000 clones, more than 70% of which are singletons. Material for sequencing was peripheral blood. The receptors come from a woman between 45 and 65 years old with acute or convalescent COVID-19.

The chain combines TRBV10-3 with TRBJ1-2; 7 nucleotides agree with TRBD1. Germline V gives CDR1 ENHRY, CDR2 SYGVKD. This CDR3 spans 15 amino acids. The V and J ends lost 0 bases and 7 bases, in that order; junction bases with no gene match: 8. Here the CDR3 reads CAISESAGGLGGYTF. CDR3 sequence (DNA): TGTGCCATCAGTGAGTCGGCAGGGGGACTAGGTGGCTACACCTTC.

This clone was detected only a few times. The chain couples TRBV19 to TRBJ1-6, with TRBD1 as a possible D gene (6 bases). V shed 9 bases and J shed 8 bases, with 14 bases lying between them. Germline CDR1 reads LNHDA; CDR2 reads SQIVND (reference sequence). This CDR3 contains 13 residues. CDR3 amino acids: CASDQGSYSPLHF. CDR3 DNA sequence: TGTGCCAGCGATCAGGGGTCGTATTCACCCCTCCACTTT.

This clone is a singleton in its sample. The rearrangement uses TRBV28 and TRBJ2-1, with TRBD1 identical over 9 bases. V lost 6 bases to trimming and J lost 4 bases; unmatched junction nucleotides: 10. The CDR3 spans 16 residues. Germline values: CDR1 MDHEN, CDR2 SYDVKM. DNA of the CDR3: TGTGCCAGCAGCGCCGCCTGGACAGGGGTGTACAATGAGCAGTTCTTC. Protein product: CASSAAWTGVYNEQFF.

V usage is TRBV18 and J usage is TRBJ2-4; a possible D gene is TRBD1 (6 bases). Trimming left V 0 bases short and J 0 bases short, with 9 bases between. CDR1 and CDR2 (germline): KGHSH, LQKENI. This CDR3 region has 16 residues. CDR3 residues: CASSPPDSLAKNIQYF. Written as DNA, the CDR3 is TGTGCCAGCTCACCACCGGACAGTCTAGCCAAAAACATTCAGTACTTC.

The rearrangement links TRBV5-5 to TRBJ1-4; no firm D call. This CDR3 is 16 amino acids long. V lost 1 base and J lost 8, with 18 bases in between. Looked up from germline, CDR1 is SGHKS and CDR2 is YYEKEE (reference sequence). CDR3 in DNA: TGTGCCAGCAGCTTGTACGGTGCGGAGGGAAGGGAAAAACTGTTTTTT. Protein sequence: CASSLYGAEGREKLFF.

This clone was seen at least ten times. The CDR3 reads CASSLNAGLLSYEQYF. CDR3 DNA: TGTGCCAGCAGTTTGAACGCAGGACTGCTATCTTACGAGCAGTACTTC. The chain has TRBV27 and TRBJ2-7, with D possibly TRBD2 on 5 matching bases. Trimming removed 3 bases at V and 4 bases at J, with 19 bases between. CDR3 length: 16 residues. Germline V gene sequence: CDR1 MNHEY, CDR2 SMNVEV (reference sequence).

V gene TRBV4-1 combines with J gene TRBJ1-1; 7 nucleotides match TRBD1. Unmatched junction bases numbered 7, after V lost 5 bases and J lost 4 bases. This CDR3 is built from 14 residues. CDR1 and CDR2 (germline): MGHRA, YSYEKL. CDR3 amino acids: CASSAHRGGTEAFF. For the CDR3, the DNA is TGCGCCAGCAGCGCCCACAGGGGAGGCACTGAAGCTTTCTTT.

The sample holds one count of this clone. The chain combines TRBV7-9 with TRBJ1-4; a possible D gene is TRBD1 (6 bases). CDR3 length: 15 residues. The germline gives CDR1 SEHNR, CDR2 FQNEAQ (reference sequence). The V and J ends lost 2 bases and 8 bases respectively, with 15 bases between them. In DNA, the CDR3 is TGTGCCAGCAGCTTAATGGGACAAGTTTCGGAAAAACTGTTTTTT. Translating it yields CASSLMGQVSEKLFF.

The chain employs TRBV7-2 and TRBJ2-1, with D possibly being TRBD2 (6 bases). CDR3 length equals 14 residues. V was pared by 10 bases and J by 3 bases, with 16 bases between. From germline, CDR1 is SGHTA and CDR2 FQGNSA. The CDR3 bases are TGTGCCACCAAGCTTGGGCGGGACTACAATGAGCAGTTCTTC. Translating gives CATKLGRDYNEQFF.

J is TRBJ2-3 and V is TRBV24-1; TRBD2 matches at 10 bases. V dropped 11 bases and J dropped 3; count of bases not matched to a gene: 7. The CDR3 totals 14 residues. In germline, CDR1 is KGHDR, CDR2 SFDVKD. The DNA for the CDR3 is TGTGCCATTTCTAGCGGGAGCGTGACAGATACGCAGTATTTT. This gives the protein CAISSGSVTDTQYF.